These T cell receptor beta chains were read from a single sample in a study of blood T cell repertoires in COVID-19. Generated by immunoSEQ multiplex PCR, the TCRdb table keeps only in-frame clones and is missing some. The sample carries 50,000 to 80,000 clones, over 75% recorded once. What was sequenced was peripheral blood. All receptors derive from an elderly woman with active COVID-19. Each CDR3 is given with its conserved first and last residue. The D gene is left open where the match is weak. The size of a clone is reported for some rows only, either as once, few or many, or as a class for expanded clones.

clone size	D gene	V gene	J gene	CDR3 protein	CDR3 DNA
.	TRBD2	TRBV7-8	TRBJ2-3	CASSLALPGGVDTQYF	TGTGCCAGCAGCTTAGCCCTCCCGGGAGGTGTAGATACGCAGTATTTT
.	TRBD1	TRBV18	TRBJ2-7	CASSPTGTATYEQYF	TGTGCCAGCTCACCGACCGGGACAGCAACCTACGAGCAGTACTTC
.	.	TRBV7-8	TRBJ1-1	CASSLNRMNTEAFF	TGTGCCAGCAGCTTAAACAGGATGAACACTGAAGCTTTCTTT
.	.	TRBV30	TRBJ1-2	CAWSHGTNYGYTF	TGTGCCTGGAGTCACGGTACTAACTATGGCTACACCTTC
.	.	TRBV2	TRBJ2-6	CASRKLGTTSSGANVLTF	TGTGCCAGCAGGAAACTCGGGACAACGAGCTCTGGGGCCAACGTCCTGACTTTC
.	TRBD2	TRBV7-8	TRBJ2-3	CASSLGREGLDTQYF	TGTGCCAGCAGCTTAGGTCGGGAGGGCCTAGATACGCAGTATTTT
.	.	TRBV28	TRBJ1-2	CASSFRREPYGYTF	TGTGCCAGCAGTTTTCGCAGGGAACCCTATGGCTACACCTTC
.	TRBD2	TRBV7-8	TRBJ2-5	CASSSQRDSVGTQYF	TGTGCCAGCAGTTCCCAGCGGGACTCCGTAGGGACCCAGTACTTC
.	TRBD1	TRBV5-1	TRBJ2-3	CASSLAIQGRADTQYF	TGCGCCAGCAGCTTGGCGATACAGGGGCGGGCAGATACGCAGTATTTT
once	.	TRBV5-6	TRBJ1-2	CASSLGQSPMGYTF	TGTGCCAGCAGCTTGGGACAGTCGCCTATGGGCTACACCTTC
.	TRBD1	TRBV6-1	TRBJ1-5	CASSETTGEGQPQHF	TGTGCCAGCAGTGAGACGACAGGGGAGGGTCAGCCCCAGCATTTT
.	.	TRBV13	TRBJ1-3	CASSFTIGTISSGNTIYF	TGTGCCAGCAGCTTTACTATCGGGACAATAAGCTCTGGAAACACCATATATTTT
.	TRBD2	TRBV19	TRBJ2-1	CASSTILAGEYNEQFF	TGTGCCAGTAGTACGATACTAGCGGGTGAATACAATGAGCAGTTCTTC
.	.	TRBV3-1/TRBV3-2	TRBJ1-2	CASSQDLNSYGYTF	TGTGCCAGCAGCCAAGATCTCAACTCCTATGGCTACACCTTC
once	TRBD1	TRBV18	TRBJ1-4	CASRTGPTNEKLFF	TGTGCCAGCCGGACAGGCCCCACTAATGAAAAACTGTTTTTT
.	.	TRBV7-8	TRBJ1-1	CASSPAGVGNTEAFF	TGTGCCAGCAGTCCCGCAGGGGTAGGGAACACTGAAGCTTTCTTT
few	.	TRBV5-1	TRBJ1-1	CASSPQGPPEAFF	TGCGCCAGCAGCCCCCAGGGCCCCCCTGAAGCTTTCTTT
.	.	TRBV11-3	TRBJ2-1	CASSRRGTPEEQFF	TGTGCCAGCAGCCGAAGAGGTACTCCCGAAGAGCAGTTCTTC
.	.	TRBV2	TRBJ2-3	CASSPADTQYF	TGTGCCAGCAGCCCAGCGGATACGCAGTATTTT
.	.	TRBV7-9	TRBJ1-4	CASSSPPTGTNEKLFF	TGTGCCAGCAGCTCCCCCCCGACGGGAACTAATGAAAAACTGTTTTTT
.	.	TRBV18	TRBJ2-3	CASSPGGQSSTDTQYF	TGTGCCAGCTCACCGGGGGGGCAGTCTAGCACAGATACGCAGTATTTT
.	.	TRBV19	TRBJ2-2	CASTQKGRRDTGELFF	TGTGCCAGCACCCAAAAGGGGAGGCGGGACACCGGGGAGCTGTTTTTT
.	.	TRBV7-2	TRBJ1-5	CASSLVRGQPQHF	TGTGCCAGCAGCTTAGTCAGGGGACAGCCCCAGCATTTT
.	TRBD1	TRBV10-2	TRBJ2-7	CASSEITGGNEQYF	TGCGCCAGCAGTGAGATTACAGGGGGCAACGAGCAGTACTTC
.	.	TRBV2	TRBJ2-5	CASRVAGQETQYF	TGTGCCAGCAGAGTGGCAGGCCAAGAGACCCAGTACTTC
.	TRBD2	TRBV27	TRBJ2-7	CASSLLGRGSSYEQYF	TGTGCCAGCAGTTTATTAGGGCGGGGGAGCTCCTACGAGCAGTACTTC